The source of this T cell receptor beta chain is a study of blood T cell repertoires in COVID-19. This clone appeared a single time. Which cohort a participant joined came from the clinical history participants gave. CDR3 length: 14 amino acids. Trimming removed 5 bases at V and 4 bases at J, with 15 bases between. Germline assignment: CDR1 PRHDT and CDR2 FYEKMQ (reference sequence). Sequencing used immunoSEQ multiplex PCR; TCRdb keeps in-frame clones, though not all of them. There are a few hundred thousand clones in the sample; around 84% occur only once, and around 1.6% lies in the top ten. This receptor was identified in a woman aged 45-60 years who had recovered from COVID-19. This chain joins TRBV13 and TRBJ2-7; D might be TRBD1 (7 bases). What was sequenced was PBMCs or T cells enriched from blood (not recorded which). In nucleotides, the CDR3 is TGTGCCAGCAGCAAACGCGGGACAGCATACGAGCAGTACTTC. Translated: CASSKRGTAYEQYF.